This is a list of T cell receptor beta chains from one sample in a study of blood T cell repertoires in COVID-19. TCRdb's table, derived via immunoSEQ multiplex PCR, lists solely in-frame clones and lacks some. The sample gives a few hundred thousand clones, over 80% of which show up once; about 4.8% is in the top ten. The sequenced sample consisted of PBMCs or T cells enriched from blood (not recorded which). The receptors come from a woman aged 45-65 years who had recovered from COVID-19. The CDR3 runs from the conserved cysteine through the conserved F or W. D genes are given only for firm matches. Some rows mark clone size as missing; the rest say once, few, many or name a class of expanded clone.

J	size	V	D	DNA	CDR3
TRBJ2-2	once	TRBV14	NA	TGTGCCAGCAGCCAAGATATCAGGGGCACCCCCACCGGGGAGCTGTTTTTT	CASSQDIRGTPTGELFF
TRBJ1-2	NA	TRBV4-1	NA	TGCGCCAGCAGCCAAGACGCGGGGGTGGACTATGGCTACACCTTC	CASSQDAGVDYGYTF
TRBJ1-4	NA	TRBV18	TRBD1	TGTGCCAGCTCACCGCCGGGACAGGGTGCAACTAATGAAAAACTGTTTTTT	CASSPPGQGATNEKLFF
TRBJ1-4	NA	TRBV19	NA	TGTGCCAGTAGTTCGGGTACCAATGAAAAACTGTTTTTT	CASSSGTNEKLFF
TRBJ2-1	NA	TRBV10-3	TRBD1	TGTGCCATCAGTGGGACAGGCCAAAGCTCCTACAATGAGCAGTTCTTC	CAISGTGQSSYNEQFF
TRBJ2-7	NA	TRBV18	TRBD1	TGTGCCAGCTCCCCGCAAGGGACAGGGGTAGGGGAGCAGTACTTC	CASSPQGTGVGEQYF
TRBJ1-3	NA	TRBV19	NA	TGTGCCAGTAGTATTCAGAGGTACGGCACCATATATTTT	CASSIQRYGTIYF
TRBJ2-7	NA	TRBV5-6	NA	TGTGCCAGCAGCTTGTCACAGGGTGTGTACGAGCAGTACTTC	CASSLSQGVYEQYF
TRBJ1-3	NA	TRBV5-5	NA	TGTGCCAGCAGCTTATCCCCTTTGTTGGGCAACTCTGGAAACACCATATATTTT	CASSLSPLLGNSGNTIYF
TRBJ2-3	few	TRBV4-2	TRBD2	TGTGCCAGCAGCCCCCCATGGCTTAGCGGGGGGGATAGCACAGATACGCAGTATTTT	CASSPPWLSGGDSTDTQYF
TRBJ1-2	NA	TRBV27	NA	TGTGCCAGCAGTCCGGGGGGCGCGCCCTATGGCTACACCTTC	CASSPGGAPYGYTF
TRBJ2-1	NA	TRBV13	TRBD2	TGTGCCAGCAATAGACTAGCGTCCTACAATGAGCAGTTCTTC	CASNRLASYNEQFF
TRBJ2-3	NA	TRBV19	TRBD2	TGTGCCAGTAGTATAGGGGGAGGGTCAGATACGCAGTATTTT	CASSIGGGSDTQYF
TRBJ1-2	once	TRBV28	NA	TGTGCCAGCAGTTTTCCTCCCTATGGCTACACCTTC	CASSFPPYGYTF
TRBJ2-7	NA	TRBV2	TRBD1	TGTGCCAGCACCGGGCAGGGGGCCTACGAGCAGTACTTC	CASTGQGAYEQYF
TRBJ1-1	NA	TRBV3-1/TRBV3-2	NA	TGTGCCAGCAGCCACCCTCAGGGGTTGAACACTGAAGCTTTCTTT	CASSHPQGLNTEAFF
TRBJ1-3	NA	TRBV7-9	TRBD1	TGTGCCAGCAGCAAAGGGACAGCCTCTGGAAACACCATATATTTT	CASSKGTASGNTIYF
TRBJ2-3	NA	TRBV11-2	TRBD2	TGTGCCAGCAGCTTAGAGATACTAGCGGGGGGCACAGATACGCAGTATTTT	CASSLEILAGGTDTQYF
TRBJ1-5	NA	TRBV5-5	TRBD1	TGTGCCAGCAGCTTTGGGACAGCACCCAATCAGCCCCAGCATTTT	CASSFGTAPNQPQHF
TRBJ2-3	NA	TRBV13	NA	TGTGCCAGCAGCTTAGCGGGGGTCCCCCCAGATACGCAGTATTTT	CASSLAGVPPDTQYF
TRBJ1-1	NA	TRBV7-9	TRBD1	TGTGCCAGCAGCTCACAAGAGAGACAGGGAGCTTTCTTT	CASSSQERQGAFF
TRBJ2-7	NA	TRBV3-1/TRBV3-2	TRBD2	TGTGCCAGCAGCCAAGTCCCAGGACTAGCGGGGATCTACGAGCAGTACTTC	CASSQVPGLAGIYEQYF
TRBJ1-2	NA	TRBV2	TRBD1	TGTGCCAGCAGTGATTGGACAGGGGGCAGGTATGGCTACACCTTC	CASSDWTGGRYGYTF
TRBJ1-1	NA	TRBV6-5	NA	TGTGCCAGCATGCGGGGAGCAGCTGAAGCTTTCTTT	CASMRGAAEAFF
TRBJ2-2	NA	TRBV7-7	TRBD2	TGTGCCAGCAGCTCCGGGACTAGCGGGAGCCCCGGGGAGCTGTTTTTT	CASSSGTSGSPGELFF
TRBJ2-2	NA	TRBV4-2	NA	TGTGCCAGCAGCCTATCCACCGGGGAGCTGTTTTTT	CASSLSTGELFF
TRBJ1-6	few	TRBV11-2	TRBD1	TGTGCCAGCAGCTTAGCGGACAGGGGCCTCCACTTT	CASSLADRGLHF
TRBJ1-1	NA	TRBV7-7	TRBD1	TGTGCTAGCAGCCCATGGTCAGGGGGGTGGAACACTGAAGCTTTCTTT	CASSPWSGGWNTEAFF
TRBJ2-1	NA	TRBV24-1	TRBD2	TGTGCCACCAGTGATTCATTAGCGGGATACAATGAGCAGTTCTTC	CATSDSLAGYNEQFF
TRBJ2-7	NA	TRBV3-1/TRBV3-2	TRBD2	TGTGCCAGCAGCCAAGATTTATCTAGCGGAACCTACGAGCAGTACTTC	CASSQDLSSGTYEQYF
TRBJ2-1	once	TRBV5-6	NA	TGTGCCAGCAGCCTCCGGGACATCGATAAGCAGTTCTTC	CASSLRDIDKQFF
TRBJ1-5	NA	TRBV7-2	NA	TGTGCCAGCAGCTTAGTATCAGGGGCTAGCAATCAGCCCCAGCATTTT	CASSLVSGASNQPQHF
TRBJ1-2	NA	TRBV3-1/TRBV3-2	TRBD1	TGTGCCAGCAGTAACCGGGACAGCTGGGGACATGGCTACACCTTC	CASSNRDSWGHGYTF
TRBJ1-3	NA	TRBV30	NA	TGTGCCTGGGGCACAGGGAGCTCTGGAAACACCATATATTTT	CAWGTGSSGNTIYF
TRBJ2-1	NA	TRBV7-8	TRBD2	TGTGCCAGCAGCCTCAGGACTAGCGGGATTCTAAATGAGCAGTTCTTC	CASSLRTSGILNEQFF
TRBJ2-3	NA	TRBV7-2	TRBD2	TGTGCCAGCAGCTCTGGACTAGCGGCCCACACAGATACGCAGTATTTT	CASSSGLAAHTDTQYF
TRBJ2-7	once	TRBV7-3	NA	TGTGCCAGCAGCTTGGGCTCAGGGCTACGCTACGAGCAGTACTTC	CASSLGSGLRYEQYF
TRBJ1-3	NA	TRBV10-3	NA	TGTGCCATCAGACACTACTCTGGAAACACCATATATTTT	CAIRHYSGNTIYF
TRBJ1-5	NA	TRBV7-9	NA	TGTGCCAGCAGCTTAGAGACAAGCAATCAGCCCCAGCATTTT	CASSLETSNQPQHF
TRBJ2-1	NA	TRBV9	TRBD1	TGTGCCAGCAGCGTAACCGGACAGGGGTACTACAATGAGCAGTTCTTC	CASSVTGQGYYNEQFF
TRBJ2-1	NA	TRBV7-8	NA	TGTGCCAGCAGCTTATATTCCGCTAGCGCCTCCTACAATGAGCAGTTCTTC	CASSLYSASASYNEQFF
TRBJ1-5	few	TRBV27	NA	TGTGCCAGCTGGCCGGGGGGTAGCAATCAGCCCCAGCATTTT	CASWPGGSNQPQHF